The 9 T cell receptor beta chains given below trace back to one sample, sequenced in a study of sequential checkpoint blockade in melanoma. Treatment: randomized to nivolumab then ipilimumab (arm A) or the reverse (arm B). Repertoires were generated with immunoSEQ multiplex PCR, while TCRdb's copy carries only in-frame clones and drops some. The sample includes roughly 20,000 clones, under 85% of them seen just once. Sequenced material: CD8+ T cells sorted from blood (inferred from file names), taken from a patient given nivolumab and ipilimumab in sequence. These receptors came from a human donor with melanoma.

This clone was seen only a few times. J is TRBJ1-1 and V is TRBV7-9; the D gene is possibly TRBD1 (6 bases). This CDR3 region has 15 residues. Germline values: CDR1 SEHNR, CDR2 FQNEAQ (reference sequence). V was shortened by 5 bases and J by 1 base, with 14 bases between the two germline ends. CDR3 bases: TGTGCCAGCAGCCTAATCCAGGGGACGAACACTGAAGCTTTCTTT. Protein sequence: CASSLIQGTNTEAFF.

The chain recombines TRBV7-9 with TRBJ1-1, with D tentatively TRBD1 (5 bases). Germline V CDR1 and CDR2: SEHNR, FQNEAQ (reference sequence). Trimming cost V 4 bases and J 6 bases, with 21 bases left between them. This CDR3 spans 16 amino acids. The CDR3: CASSSSVPPSGAEAFF. Written as DNA, the CDR3 is TGTGCCAGCAGCTCCTCCGTACCACCCTCGGGGGCTGAAGCTTTCTTT. The full variable domain, completed using reference TRBV7-9 and TRBJ1-1, is DTGVSQNPRHKITKRGQNVTFRCDPISEHNRLYWYRQTLGQGPEFLTYFQNEAQLEKSRLLSDRFSAERPKGSFSTLEIQRTEQGDSAMYLCASSSSVPPSGAEAFFGQGTRLTVV.

The rearrangement joins TRBV7-9 to TRBJ1-5; TRBD1 agrees at 10 bases. This CDR3 has 17 residues. V shed 1 base, J shed 3 bases, and the junction held 6 bases outside the gene matches. Germline V gene lookup returns CDR1 SEHNR and CDR2 FQNEAQ (reference sequence). This CDR3 is CASSLVRTGGYNQPQHF. The CDR3 nucleotides read TGTGCCAGCAGCTTAGTAAGGACAGGGGGTTACAATCAGCCCCAGCATTTT.

V is TRBV10-2 and J is TRBJ1-5, with D perhaps TRBD1 (5 bases). V lost 5 bases to trimming and J lost 2 bases, with 10 bases between them. The CDR3 contains 14 residues. Germline CDR1 and CDR2: WSHSY and SAAADI. CDR3 region: CASSPGGGNQPQHF. The CDR3 DNA follows: TGCGCCAGCAGTCCTGGGGGGGGCAATCAGCCCCAGCATTTT.

The chain carries TRBV27 and TRBJ2-7; D may be TRBD1 (6 bases). CDR1 and CDR2 from the germline V gene are MNHEY and SMNVEV (reference sequence). Trimming stripped 0 bases from V and 6 bases from J, with 9 bases between. The CDR3 is 13 amino acids. The CDR3 is CASSLSTGGEQYF. The CDR3 nucleotides are TGTGCCAGCAGTTTATCGACAGGTGGCGAGCAGTACTTC.

The V call is TRBV29-1, the J call TRBJ1-1; TRBD1 aligns across 11 bases. V dropped 7 bases and J dropped 2; count of bases not matched to a gene: 3. The CDR3 runs 13 residues. Looked up from germline, CDR1 is SQVTM and CDR2 is ANQGSEA. CDR3: CSARTGGNTEAFF. The CDR3 DNA follows: TGCAGCGCCCGGACAGGGGGCAACACTGAAGCTTTCTTT. Supplemented by reference TRBV29-1 and TRBJ1-1, the full variable domain reads SAVISQKPSRDICQRGTSLTIQCQVDSQVTMMFWYRQQPGQSLTLIATANQGSEATYESGFVIDKFPISRPNLTFSTLTVSNMSPEDSSIYLCSARTGGNTEAFFGQGTRLTVV.

This clone appeared a single time. The chain uses TRBV6-5 and TRBJ1-3; the D gene is possibly TRBD1 (5 bases). The ends were cut back, 4 bases at V and 0 bases at J, with 13 bases in the middle. The length of the CDR3 is 16 residues. Per germline, CDR1 MNHEY and CDR2 SVGAGI. The CDR3, as DNA: TGTGCCAGCAGTTTTTCTGCGACAGCCTCTGGAAACACCATATATTTT. Translated, it gives CASSFSATASGNTIYF.

This chain joins TRBV28 and TRBJ1-2, with D tentatively TRBD1 (5 bases). The CDR3 contains 14 residues. Trimming stripped 7 bases from V and 2 bases from J, with 14 bases between. Germline loops: CDR1 MDHEN, CDR2 SYDVKM. CDR3 coding DNA: TGTGCCAGCACCCCATGGGGGGGGAACTATGGCTACACCTTC. Amino acids: CASTPWGGNYGYTF.

J is TRBJ2-7 and V is TRBV28, with no clear D. The V gene's germline CDR1 is MDHEN and CDR2 SYDVKM. CDR3 size: 11 residues. Deletions cut 3 bases from V and 6 bases from J, with 6 bases between. The CDR3 region has the DNA TGTGCCAGCAGTTTCGGTTCCGAGCAGTACTTC. Translating gives CASSFGSEQYF.